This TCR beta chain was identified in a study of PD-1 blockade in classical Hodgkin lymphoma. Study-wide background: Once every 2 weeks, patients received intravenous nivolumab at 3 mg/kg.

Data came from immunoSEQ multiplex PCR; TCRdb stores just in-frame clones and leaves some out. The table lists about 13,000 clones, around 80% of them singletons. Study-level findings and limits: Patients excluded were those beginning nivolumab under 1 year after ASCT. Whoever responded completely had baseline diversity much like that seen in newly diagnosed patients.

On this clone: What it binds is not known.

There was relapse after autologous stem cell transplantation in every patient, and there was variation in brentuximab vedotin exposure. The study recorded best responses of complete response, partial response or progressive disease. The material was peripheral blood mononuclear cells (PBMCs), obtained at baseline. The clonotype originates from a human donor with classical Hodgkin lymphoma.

In DNA form, the CDR3 reads TGTGCCAGCAGCCTCTATAATTCACCCCTCCACTTT. Translation: CASSLYNSPLHF. The chain has TRBV27 and TRBJ1-6; D gene uncertain. Looked up from germline, CDR1 is MNHEY and CDR2 is SMNVEV (reference sequence). The CDR3 is 12 amino acids. Deletions cut 6 bases from V and 3 bases from J, with 3 bases between.